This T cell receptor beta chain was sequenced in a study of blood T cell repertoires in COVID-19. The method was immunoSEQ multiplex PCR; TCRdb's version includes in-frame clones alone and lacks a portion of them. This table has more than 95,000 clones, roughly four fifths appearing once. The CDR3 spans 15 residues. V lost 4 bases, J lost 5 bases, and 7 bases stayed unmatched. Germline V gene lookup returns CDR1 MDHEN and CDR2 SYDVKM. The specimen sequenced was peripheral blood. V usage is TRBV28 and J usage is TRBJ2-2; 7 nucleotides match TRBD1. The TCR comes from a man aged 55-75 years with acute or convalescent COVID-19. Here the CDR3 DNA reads TGTGCCAGCAGTTATAGACAGGGTTTTACCGGGGAGCTGTTTTTT. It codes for CASSYRQGFTGELFF.